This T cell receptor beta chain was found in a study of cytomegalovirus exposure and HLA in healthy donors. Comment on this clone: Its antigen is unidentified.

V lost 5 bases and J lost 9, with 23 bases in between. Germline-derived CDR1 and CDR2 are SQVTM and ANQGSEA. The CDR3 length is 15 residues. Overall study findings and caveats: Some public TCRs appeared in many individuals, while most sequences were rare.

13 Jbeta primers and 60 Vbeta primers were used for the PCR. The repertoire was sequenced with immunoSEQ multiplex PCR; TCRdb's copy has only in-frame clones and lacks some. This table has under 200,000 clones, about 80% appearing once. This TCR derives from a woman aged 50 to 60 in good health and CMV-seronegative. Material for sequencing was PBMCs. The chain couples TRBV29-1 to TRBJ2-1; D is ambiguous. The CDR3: CSVSSPRPQFGEQFF. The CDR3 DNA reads TGCAGCGTTTCCTCCCCCAGGCCGCAATTTGGTGAGCAGTTCTTC.